Listed here are 2 T cell receptor beta chains from one sample, sequenced in a study of a mutant IDH1 vaccine in newly diagnosed glioma. The table came from immunoSEQ multiplex PCR; TCRdb's copy has only in-frame clones and leaves some out. The sample gives around 37,000 clones, more than 90% of which show up once; 15% to 20% is in the top ten. Time point: baseline, week 1 (first vaccination visit). Documented treatment: pre-vaccination baseline after standard-of-care therapy. Sample: PBMCs, taken from a glioma patient treated with radiotherapy, temozolomide or both. The receptors shown here come from a man younger than 30 with glioma.

This clone was picked up one time. CDR3 DNA sequence: TGTGCCAGCAGCTTCGAGGGGGCGACCTACGAGCAGTACTTC. It translates to CASSFEGATYEQYF. This rearrangement joins TRBV7-8 to TRBJ2-7; 7 bases agree with TRBD1. J lost 2 bases, V lost 3 bases, and 4 bases had no gene match. Germline CDR1 SGHVS, CDR2 FQNEAQ. The CDR3 sequence is 14 residues long.

This chain connects TRBV5-6 to TRBJ1-5; 9 bases are shared with TRBD1. CDR1 is SGHDT, CDR2 YYEEEE, per germline. The trim removed 2 bases at V and 5 bases at J, leaving 5 bases unmatched. This CDR3 comprises 15 residues. The CDR3 nucleotides read TGTGCCAGCAGCTTAACAGGGGGCAAGGATCAGCCCCAGCATTTT. It translates to CASSLTGGKDQPQHF.